Sequencing of this TCR beta chain was carried out in a study of cytomegalovirus exposure and HLA in healthy donors. Study results and limitations: Generally TCR sequences proved uncommon, though certain public TCRs appeared in numerous donors. Differences between HLA loci emerged in a later analysis of TCR association rates, with DRB1 most and HLA-C fewest. Fewer N-insertions (relative to the approximately 700-donor mean) were reportedly seen in an Asian-associated ancestry cluster in a later analysis.

CDR1 is MNHEY, CDR2 SVGAGI, per germline. Trimming took off 5 bases at V and 4 bases at J, with 14 bases between the two ends. CDR3 length: 14 residues. As for this clone: The antigen remains undetermined.

The PCR used 60 Vbeta and 13 Jbeta primers. The table came from immunoSEQ multiplex PCR; TCRdb's copy has only in-frame clones and leaves some out. This sample has some 150,000 clones, with about 85% found just once. The source of this sequence is a woman aged 18-29 years in good health and CMV-seronegative. The sample comprised PBMCs. The chain recombines TRBV6-5 with TRBJ1-2; D ambiguous. CDR3 sequence (DNA): TGTGCCAGCAGTCCCTTCGAGGGCAGCTATGGCTACACCTTC. Translation gives CASSPFEGSYGYTF.